This TCR beta chain originates from a study of T-cell memory formation after mild COVID-19 (dated by TCRdb to the early 2020s). Turning to the overall study: TCR sequence clusters from the two donors were largely donor specific. Two young, previously healthy adult volunteers, one female and one male, were included in the cohort. In a couple of donors, T-cell clones that expanded and contracted after mild COVID-19 were tracked by sequencing TCRalpha and TCRbeta repertoires over time. The research as a whole found: SARS-CoV-2 specificity was not confirmed for the second-wave clones peaking on day 37. Contracting CD4+ clones turned up mainly in the CM and EM memory subsets, whereas EMRA was where CD8+ clones were enriched. Balanced CD4/CD8 phenotypes were observed for clones contracting from day 15 to 85, whereas a bias towards CD4+ was observed for a second wave of clones expanding from day 15 to 37. The study included only a couple of mild cases, and larger cohorts that include severe cases with pre-infection samples were judged to be necessary. Some responding clones were detected in pre-infection memory, which suggested that pre-existing cross-reactive memory T cells had joined the SARS-CoV-2 response.

Comments on this clonotype: There is no known antigen for this receptor. Per-nucleotide qualities are absent, and no much larger clonotype sits a single base away.

Sequenced on an Illumina NovaSeq 6000. TCRalpha and TCRbeta cDNA libraries were constructed by 5'RACE with constant-segment primers, with sample barcodes and unique molecular identifiers being introduced. RNA was extracted from every sample with Trizol reagent. The libraries were amplified in two PCR steps, and the second step added a second sample barcode and Illumina TruSeq adapters. The libraries were sequenced on an Illumina NovaSeq using 2 x 150 bp paired-end reads. Turning to the authors' computational methods: Reads were demultiplexed and collapsed into UMI-guided consensus sequences with migec v1.2.7. Using mixcr v2.1.11, the UMI consensuses were aligned to TRA and TRB V and J templates and assembled into clonotypes. Expanded or contracted clonotypes were those called significant by both edgeR and NoisET, with noise models trained on biological replicates. edgeR calls used a false discovery rate-adjusted p below 0.01 and a log2 fold-change threshold of 1. As an exploratory analysis of dynamics, max-normalized trajectories of the 1000 most abundant clonotypes were examined with PCA combined with hierarchical clustering. Separately sequenced CD4+ and CD8+ repertoires were used to assign a CD4 or CD8 phenotype to each responding clone. The public reads were quality trimmed at Q25 with fastp and then assembled into clones with MiXCR by TCRdb, keeping productive beta chains. Merged by CDR3 protein, the rows form single entries marked with the most common genes and DNA. These V and J calls derive from TCRdb rather than the authors' analysis. This sample comprises about 500,000 distinct CDR3 sequences, roughly 21% of them detected only once. Under 15% of the sample goes to the ten largest clones.

Ficoll-Paque density gradient centrifugation was used to isolate PBMCs. The germline ends are 8 bases apart after V is trimmed by 1 base and J by 10 bases. According to the germline V gene, CDR1 reads SGHTA and CDR2 reads FQGNSA. Its CDR3 holds 13 amino acids, cysteine through phenylalanine. The only DNA kept is the CDR3, 39 bases in frame from the first base. In this chain, TRBV7-2 is recombined with TRBJ1-6; tentative D gene TRBD1, with 5 bases matching. The TCR originated in an adult woman who had mild COVID-19 (a few samples of this study predate the infection). The sample titles of this study are shuffled in the database, so cell type and time point are left out; the donor was told from shared clones. Sequencing was done on a sample of PBMCs or a T cell subset sorted from them (not recorded which). This receptor has the CDR3 CASSLVAGSPLHF. The base sequence is TGTGCCAGCAGCTTAGTCGCAGGGTCACCCCTCCACTTT.